This TCR beta chain was recorded in a study of blood T cell repertoires in COVID-19. The CDR3 has 15 residues. V lost 0 bases to trimming and J lost 7 bases, with 13 bases between them. Germline-derived CDR1 and CDR2 are LGHNA and YNFKEQ. Authors' methods: Estimated nucleated cell counts came from reference gene primer amplification. Produced via immunoSEQ multiplex PCR; TCRdb's table is partial and in-frame only. V and J calls and clone size are as listed in that table; D and trimming were resolved from the DNA. Of around 260,000 clones in the sample, about 86% were seen once. This study enrolled people aged about 18 to 100 from around 25 US geographic areas. Self-reported history from a screening survey and questionnaire set each donor's cohort.

The TCR was taken from a man under 40 with acute COVID-19. The sample comprised PBMCs or T cells enriched from blood (not recorded which). The chain combines TRBV4-2 with TRBJ2-4; D perhaps matches TRBD2 (7 bases). The CDR3 DNA is TGTGCCAGCAGCCAAGATTTACAGGGAGGGAACATTCAGTACTTC. It yields the protein CASSQDLQGGNIQYF.